Below, one T cell receptor beta chain is given with its context. What it binds is not known. At one of its ends the junction is not consistent with the germline gene, which may arise from a read error. Researchers ran the PCR with 60 Vbeta and 13 Jbeta primers. Profiled with immunoSEQ multiplex PCR; TCRdb holds only in-frame clones, not every one. In the table there are about 100,000 clones, about three quarters of which are singletons. Each donor was healthy, and each was a bone marrow donor. This specimen comes from a study of cytomegalovirus exposure and HLA in healthy donors. Study results and limitations: At a 0.05 false discovery rate, a later analysis found some 18,000 TCR beta sequences to be associated with HLA alleles. Certain indistinguishable V segments, among them TRBV6-2 and TRBV6-3, were excluded.

CDR3 length: 15 residues. Germline loops: CDR1 LNHDA, CDR2 SQIVND (reference sequence). This clonotype was sampled from a man aged 45 to 65 in good health and CMV-seropositive. J is TRBJ1-5 and V is TRBV19; 11 bases line up with TRBD1. The sequencing sample was made of PBMCs. The CDR3 nucleotides read TGTGCCAGTAGTATGGGACAGGGGGAACGGAAGCCCCAGAATTTT. Protein: CASSMGQGERKPQNF.